The source of this T cell receptor (beta chain) is a study of tumor and adjacent non-tumor tissue in lung cancer. Study summary: Stage I to III disease affected 10 men and 5 women aged roughly 31 to 76. Study outcomes and limitations: Tumor tissue had significantly higher TCR diversity than normal lung.

RNA was extracted from bulk tissue without any cell sorting. This non-tumor lung sample came from over 3 cm beyond the tumor edge. From germline, CDR1 is LGHNA and CDR2 YSLEER. Trimming removed 7 bases from V and 5 bases from J, with 14 bases in between. The CDR3 extends over 13 amino acids. The library came from three nested PCR rounds adapted from ARM-PCR protocols. TCRdb itself ran the multiplex PCR reads through MiXCR, one entry per CDR3 protein. The sample holds roughly 75,000 distinct CDR3 sequences; under 70% are singletons and the top ten take around a quarter. With regard to this clonotype: Its antigen is currently unknown. A much larger clonotype is one base distant, so this may be a read error.

Sequencing input: distant non-tumor lung tissue. V usage is TRBV4-3 and J usage is TRBJ1-1; no reliable D call. The receptor was isolated from a woman between 45 and 65 years old with non-small cell lung cancer. The chain's CDR3 is CASNQERRTEAFF. In DNA form, the CDR3 reads TGCGCCAGCAACCAGGAAAGGAGAACTGAAGCTTTCTTT.